These T cell receptor beta chains were read from a single sample in a study of shared clonotypes between healthy human individuals. Clones were sequenced by immunoSEQ multiplex PCR, and TCRdb holds only the in-frame ones, with some missing. The data hold some 2,100,000 clones, with just over 90% observed a single time. Sequences were obtained from naive CD8+ T cells from PBMCs. The receptor source for this set is a man younger than 35 in good health. Some clones in this sample may be carry-over from other donors' samples. Both conserved end residues are part of each CDR3. D genes are given only for firm matches. A row's size may be missing; if present it is once, few, many or a size class.

v_gene	d_gene	len	abundance	j_gene	CDR3aa	CDR3nt
TRBV9	-	11	-	TRBJ1-2	CASSGIYGYTF	TGTGCCAGCAGCGGTATCTATGGCTACACCTTC
TRBV7-2	-	11	once	TRBJ2-1	CASSLPGEQFF	TGTGCCAGCAGCTTGCCGGGTGAGCAGTTCTTC
TRBV10-1	-	12	-	TRBJ2-4	CARQGPKNIQYF	TGCGCCAGACAGGGACCCAAAAACATTCAGTACTTC
TRBV7-9	TRBD2	17	-	TRBJ2-7	CASTTLAGGTSSYEQYF	TGTGCCAGCACTACTTTGGCGGGCGGGACTAGCTCCTACGAGCAGTACTTC
TRBV7-9	-	14	-	TRBJ1-1	CASSFTRKNTEAFF	TGTGCCAGCAGCTTTACAAGAAAGAACACTGAAGCTTTCTTT
TRBV19	-	14	-	TRBJ2-3	CASSALRSTDTQYF	TGTGCCAGTAGTGCCCTGCGGAGCACAGATACGCAGTATTTT
TRBV5-6	TRBD2	13	once	TRBJ2-1	CASSEAGVGEQFF	TGTGCCAGCAGCGAAGCGGGAGTCGGTGAGCAGTTCTTC
TRBV27	TRBD1	15	-	TRBJ1-4	CASSLVGGEYGKLFF	TGTGCCAGCAGTTTAGTAGGGGGCGAATATGGAAAACTGTTTTTT
TRBV7-9	-	13	few	TRBJ1-1	CASSTGGNTEAFF	TGTGCCAGCAGCACAGGAGGGAACACTGAAGCTTTCTTT
TRBV11-2	-	11	-	TRBJ2-6	CASSLGVVLTF	TGTGCCAGCAGCTTAGGGGTCGTCCTGACTTTC
TRBV6-6	TRBD2	14	-	TRBJ2-5	CASAWTSGRETQYF	TGTGCCAGCGCCTGGACTAGCGGGAGAGAGACCCAGTACTTC
TRBV2	-	15	-	TRBJ2-7	CASPGLNLSSYEQYF	TGTGCCAGCCCCGGACTAAACCTAAGCTCCTACGAGCAGTACTTC
TRBV9	TRBD2	21	-	TRBJ2-5	CASSVTPAGLAGVASRETQYF	TGTGCCAGCAGCGTAACACCGGCGGGACTAGCGGGAGTCGCTTCGCGCGAGACCCAGTACTTC
TRBV4-1	-	16	-	TRBJ1-2	CASSQDPGEWTSGYTF	TGCGCCAGCAGCCAAGATCCGGGGGAGTGGACCTCGGGCTACACCTTC
TRBV5-4	-	14	-	TRBJ1-2	CASTTSGANYGYTF	TGTGCCAGCACCACCTCAGGGGCGAACTATGGCTACACCTTC
TRBV9	-	16	-	TRBJ2-2	CASSVERNSDTGELFF	TGTGCCAGCAGCGTGGAGCGTAACTCCGACACCGGGGAGCTGTTTTTT
TRBV7-9	-	17	-	TRBJ2-3	CASSSPIWGLTGRAQYF	TGTGCCAGCAGCTCGCCTATATGGGGACTGACAGGCAGAGCGCAGTATTTT
TRBV2	-	15	few	TRBJ1-1	CASSETGFMNTEAFF	TGTGCCAGCAGTGAAACAGGGTTCATGAACACTGAAGCTTTCTTT
TRBV5-1	-	16	-	TRBJ2-3	CASSPGQFAPSDTQYF	TGCGCCAGCAGCCCAGGACAGTTCGCTCCATCAGATACGCAGTATTTT
TRBV7-9	TRBD2	17	-	TRBJ2-1	CASSLWGLAGGGDEQFF	TGTGCCAGCAGCTTATGGGGCCTAGCGGGAGGTGGCGATGAGCAGTTCTTC
TRBV19	-	13	-	TRBJ2-3	CASSILPTDTQYF	TGTGCCAGTAGTATTCTCCCCACAGATACGCAGTATTTT
TRBV29-1	TRBD2	18	-	TRBJ2-3	CSVEDPVRLAGDRDTQYF	TGCAGCGTTGAAGACCCGGTGAGACTAGCGGGAGATAGAGATACGCAGTATTTT
TRBV6-4	-	20	-	TRBJ1-1	CASSDSVRLGLQGRRTEAFF	TGTGCCAGCAGTGACTCGGTGAGGCTGGGTCTACAGGGTAGAAGGACTGAAGCTTTCTTT
TRBV11-2	-	13	-	TRBJ2-7	CASSLATSYEQYF	TGTGCCAGCAGCTTAGCGACCTCGTACGAGCAGTACTTC
TRBV14	-	13	-	TRBJ2-3	CASSLGFLYTQYF	TGTGCCAGCAGCCTGGGATTCTTGTATACGCAGTATTTT
TRBV28	-	14	-	TRBJ2-2	CASSSGINTGELFF	TGTGCCAGCAGTTCGGGCATCAACACCGGGGAGCTGTTTTTT
TRBV6-5	-	15	-	TRBJ1-2	CASSLLPGSYYGYTF	TGTGCCAGCAGTTTGCTCCCAGGGTCGTACTATGGCTACACCTTC
TRBV28	-	17	-	TRBJ2-6	CASSLGGYASGANVLTF	TGTGCCAGCAGTTTGGGAGGTTACGCTTCTGGGGCCAACGTCCTGACTTTC
TRBV28	-	16	few	TRBJ1-2	CASSLNPGTGNYGYTF	TGTGCCAGCAGTCTAAATCCCGGGACGGGGAACTATGGCTACACCTTC
TRBV4-1	-	18	-	TRBJ1-2	CASSQDRVFGQPDYGYTF	TGCGCCAGCAGCCAAGATCGCGTTTTTGGGCAGCCGGACTATGGCTACACCTTC
TRBV5-8	TRBD2	18	-	TRBJ2-5	CASSLGFSGLAAGETQYF	TGTGCCAGCAGCCTCGGGTTCTCGGGACTAGCGGCCGGAGAGACCCAGTACTTC
TRBV30	TRBD1	13	-	TRBJ1-5	CAWSGTVNQPQHF	TGTGCCTGGAGCGGGACAGTTAATCAGCCCCAGCATTTT
TRBV28	TRBD1	15	-	TRBJ1-1	CASDRDRGPMSEAFF	TGTGCCAGCGACCGGGACAGGGGGCCGATGAGTGAAGCTTTCTTT
TRBV6-5	-	13	-	TRBJ2-1	CASSFSVDNEQFF	TGTGCCAGCAGTTTCTCAGTAGACAATGAGCAGTTCTTC
TRBV9	TRBD2	16	-	TRBJ2-1	CASSLKTGTSGVEQFF	TGTGCCAGCAGCCTAAAGACCGGGACTAGCGGGGTAGAACAGTTCTTC
TRBV18	-	14	-	TRBJ1-2	CASSPPRPGEGYTF	TGTGCCAGCTCACCACCCCGGCCAGGGGAGGGCTACACCTTC
TRBV15	TRBD2	15	-	TRBJ2-1	CATSGGLAHYNEQFF	TGTGCCACCAGCGGGGGACTAGCCCACTACAATGAGCAGTTCTTC
TRBV5-1	-	14	-	TRBJ1-1	CASSFRTALTEAFF	TGCGCCAGCAGCTTTCGAACAGCCCTCACTGAAGCTTTCTTT
TRBV29-1	-	14	-	TRBJ1-1	CSVGVPLQNTEAFF	TGCAGCGTTGGGGTACCACTACAGAACACTGAAGCTTTCTTT
TRBV7-9	-	17	-	TRBJ1-2	CASSSRKGREVNYGYTF	TGTGCCAGCAGCAGTCGCAAAGGAAGGGAAGTTAACTATGGCTACACCTTC
TRBV11-2	-	16	-	TRBJ2-3	CASTLGPLDRTDTQYF	TGTGCCAGCACCCTCGGGCCCCTAGACCGCACAGATACGCAGTATTTT
TRBV10-2	TRBD1	12	-	TRBJ2-7	CASTKGGHEQYF	TGCGCCAGCACCAAAGGGGGCCACGAGCAGTACTTC
TRBV11-1	TRBD2	13	-	TRBJ2-7	CASSPSGINEQYF	TGTGCCAGCAGCCCTAGCGGGATAAACGAGCAGTACTTC
TRBV29-1	TRBD2	15	-	TRBJ2-3	CSVEGTSARTDTQYF	TGCAGCGTTGAGGGCACTAGCGCCCGCACAGATACGCAGTATTTT
TRBV19	TRBD1	14	-	TRBJ2-7	CASSIGTGPYEQYF	TGTGCCAGTAGTATCGGGACAGGTCCCTACGAGCAGTACTTC
TRBV6-1	-	15	few	TRBJ1-5	CASSEVWADNQPQHF	TGTGCCAGCAGTGAAGTGTGGGCAGACAATCAGCCCCAGCATTTT
TRBV7-9	TRBD1	16	-	TRBJ2-3	CASSSKRSGGEDTQYF	TGTGCCAGCAGCTCAAAAAGATCAGGGGGCGAAGATACGCAGTATTTT
TRBV6-1	TRBD1	18	-	TRBJ1-2	CASSEARWAGGALRGYTF	TGTGCCAGCAGTGAAGCTCGATGGGCAGGGGGCGCCCTGAGGGGCTACACCTTC
TRBV9	-	15	once	TRBJ2-2	CASSVGTSNTGELFF	TGTGCCAGCAGCGTAGGGACATCCAACACCGGGGAGCTGTTTTTT
TRBV27	TRBD1	15	-	TRBJ2-7	CASSLTGGAAYEQYF	TGTGCCAGCAGTCTAACAGGGGGCGCAGCCTACGAGCAGTACTTC
TRBV9	TRBD1	15	-	TRBJ1-4	CASSSSGTANEKLFF	TGTGCCAGCAGCTCCTCAGGGACAGCTAATGAAAAACTGTTTTTT
TRBV4-1	-	16	-	TRBJ2-1	CASSQDTGEYWNEQFF	TGCGCCAGCAGCCAAGATACGGGAGAGTATTGGAATGAGCAGTTCTTC
TRBV7-8	TRBD2	15	-	TRBJ2-1	CASSSGTSVYNEQFF	TGTGCCAGCAGCTCCGGGACTAGCGTATACAATGAGCAGTTCTTC
TRBV7-2	TRBD1	15	-	TRBJ2-5	CASRTRGRKQETQYF	TGTGCCAGCAGGACCAGGGGGCGGAAACAAGAGACCCAGTACTTC
TRBV6-1	-	14	-	TRBJ1-1	CASSDRHMNTEAFF	TGTGCCAGCAGTGACCGCCACATGAACACTGAAGCTTTCTTT
TRBV19	-	14	-	TRBJ2-1	CASSIGGWTYEQFF	TGTGCCAGTAGTATAGGGGGTTGGACCTATGAGCAGTTCTTC
TRBV12-5	-	16	-	TRBJ2-7	CASGFYLGTQSYEQYF	TGTGCTAGTGGTTTCTATCTCGGGACACAATCCTACGAGCAGTACTTC
TRBV7-2	-	13	-	TRBJ1-1	CASGGPPDTEAFF	TGTGCCAGCGGCGGACCGCCCGACACTGAAGCTTTCTTT
TRBV11-2	-	18	-	TRBJ2-7	CASSLTVVPGIESYEQYF	TGTGCCAGCAGCTTAACGGTAGTCCCGGGGATCGAGTCCTACGAGCAGTACTTC